A single sample gave rise to the 22 T cell receptor beta chains below, sequenced in a study of T cells after yellow fever vaccination. TCRdb redid the calling of the 5' RACE reads with MiXCR, one entry per CDR3 protein. The table records about 53,000 distinct CDR3 sequences, approximately 6% of them present only once. This specimen was PBMCs, either bulk or a sorted T-cell subset (CD4+, CD8+, memory, or dextramer-sorted; not recorded which), taken on the day of the yellow fever booster vaccination. Receptor source: a man aged 18 to 29 who received the YFV17D yellow fever vaccine.

In this sample, this clonotype turned up a few times. Since a much larger clone is just one base distant, this may be a read error. This chain joins TRBV5-1 and TRBJ2-1, with D uncertain. V lost 5 bases and J lost 4, with 10 bases in between. Germline V gene lookup returns CDR1 SGHRS and CDR2 YFSETQ. This CDR3 comprises 13 residues. CDR3 DNA sequence: TGCGCCAGCAGATCAGTGCCGTACAATGAGCAGTTCTTC. Protein sequence: CASRSVPYNEQFF.

This clonotype was seen repeatedly, ten times or more. The genes are TRBV12-3 or TRBV12-4 and TRBJ2-3; no reliable D call. This CDR3 contains 13 residues. Between the trimmed V and J ends, which lost 1 base and 6 bases, there was a span of 8 bases. CDR3 residues: CASSLEVVDTQYF. CDR3 sequence (DNA): TGTGCCAGCAGTTTAGAGGTGGTTGATACGCAGTATTTT.

The table lists this clonotype with many counts. This chain links TRBV15 with TRBJ2-2; maybe TRBD2 (6 bases). Per germline, CDR1 LNHNV and CDR2 YYDKDF (reference sequence). The CDR3 extends over 14 amino acids. The V end was cut by 6 bases, the J end by 4 bases, with 12 bases between. The CDR3 reads CATRREYSTGELFF. The CDR3 DNA reads as TGTGCCACCAGACGGGAGTATAGCACCGGGGAGCTGTTTTTT.

This clonotype occurred a few times. CDR3 DNA: TGCGCCAGCAGCCACGGGGGTGGCATAGGACCGAGCACAGATACGCAGTATTTT. Protein: CASSHGGGIGPSTDTQYF. The chain links TRBV5-1 to TRBJ2-3; TRBD2 might be the D (6 bases). The CDR3 contains 18 residues. CDR1 and CDR2 from the germline V gene are SGHRS and YFSETQ. Trimming shortened V by 4 bases and J by 0 bases, and 21 bases separated the two germline ends. Supplemented by reference TRBV5-1 and TRBJ2-3, the full variable domain reads KAGVTQTPRYLIKTRGQQVTLSCSPISGHRSVSWYQQTPGQGLQFLFEYFSETQRNKGNFPGRFSGRQFSNSRSEMNVSTLELGDSALYLCASSHGGGIGPSTDTQYFGPGTRLTVL.

In this sample, this clonotype turned up a few times. This chain joins TRBV9 and TRBJ2-5; 8 nucleotides agree with TRBD2. This CDR3 has 16 residues. Germline CDR1 is SGDLS and CDR2 is YYNGEE. The V and J ends lost 3 bases and 1 base, in that order; junction bases with no gene match: 8. CDR3 amino acids: CASSAMGGTSQETQYF. The CDR3 nucleotides are TGTGCCAGCAGCGCCATGGGGGGGACTAGCCAAGAGACCCAGTACTTC.

This clonotype was counted at least ten times. The chain employs TRBV29-1 and TRBJ2-7, with 10 bases lining up with TRBD1. CDR1 and CDR2 from the germline V gene are SQVTM and ANQGSEA. The CDR3 consists of 16 residues. V shed 5 bases, J shed 3 bases, and the junction held 13 bases outside the gene matches. The DNA of the CDR3 is TGCAGCGTTTCCCTCCCGACAGGGGGCTTCCTCTACGAGCAGTACTTC. This encodes CSVSLPTGGFLYEQYF.

This clonotype showed up just a few times. The gene calls are TRBV7-9 and TRBJ1-5; D perhaps matches TRBD1 (5 bases). The CDR3 length is 14 residues. The germline V gene has CDR1 SEHNR and CDR2 FQNEAQ (reference sequence). V lost 1 base, J lost 3 bases, and 7 bases lay in between. The CDR3 coding sequence is TGTGCCAGCAGCTTAGGACAGACCAATCAGCCCCAGCATTTT. This sequence encodes CASSLGQTNQPQHF.

Note on this clonotype: A much larger clone differs from this one at a single base, so this may be a read error. CDR3 in DNA: TGTGCCAGCCGGGGCTACCAAAACGGGGAGATGTTTTTT. Translated, it gives CASRGYQNGEMFF. The chain links TRBV6-5 to TRBJ2-2; perhaps D is TRBD1 or TRBD2 (5 bases each). The CDR3 is 13 residues long. In germline, CDR1 is MNHEY, CDR2 SVGAGI.

This sequence joins TRBV4-2 and TRBJ2-3; TRBD1 aligns across 7 bases. V lost 3 bases to trimming and J lost 2 bases; unmatched junction nucleotides: 11. Germline V lookup: CDR1 LGHNA, CDR2 YNFKEQ. The CDR3 is made up of 17 amino acids. CDR3 residues: CASSQEEQGLVTDTQYF. CDR3 coding DNA: TGTGCCAGCAGCCAGGAGGAACAGGGGCTCGTCACAGATACGCAGTATTTT.

This clonotype has at least ten counts. The rearrangement links TRBV7-9 to TRBJ1-6, with D perhaps matching TRBD1 (5 bases). Germline V lookup: CDR1 SEHNR, CDR2 FQNEAQ (reference sequence). The ends were cut back, 5 bases at V and 7 bases at J, with 18 bases in the middle. This CDR3 spans 16 amino acids. The CDR3 spells CASSPVESGGNSPLHF. The CDR3 DNA reads as TGTGCCAGCAGCCCCGTTGAGTCCGGGGGAAATTCACCCCTCCACTTT.

This clonotype was found many times. The chain employs TRBV20-1 and TRBJ1-2; D gene uncertain. CDR1 is DFQATT and CDR2 is SNEGSKA in the germline V gene (reference sequence). V lost 0 bases, J lost 1 base, and 15 bases lay in between. The CDR3 extends over 16 amino acids. For the CDR3, the DNA is TGCAGTGCTAGAGATCGACTCACACCTCTTAACTATGGCTACACCTTC. Translated, it gives CSARDRLTPLNYGYTF.

This clonotype was recorded many times. The chain combines TRBV5-1 with TRBJ2-5; tentative D call: TRBD1 (6 bases). This CDR3 comprises 14 residues. V was shortened by 4 bases and J by 2 bases, with 12 bases between the two germline ends. The V gene's germline CDR1 is SGHRS and CDR2 YFSETQ. The CDR3 region is CASSMGTPQETQYF. CDR3 in DNA: TGCGCCAGCAGCATGGGGACACCGCAAGAGACCCAGTACTTC.

The J gene is TRBJ2-7, the V gene TRBV5-1; TRBD2 agrees at 8 bases. V shed 0 bases and J 0 bases; nucleotides not matched to a gene: 8. The CDR3 has 17 amino acids. Germline V gene lookup returns CDR1 SGHRS and CDR2 YFSETQ. CDR3 protein: CASSLGASGLSSYEQYF. DNA of the CDR3: TGCGCCAGCAGCTTGGGAGCTAGCGGGCTCAGCTCCTACGAGCAGTACTTC.

This clonotype has a count of ten or more. V and J are TRBV5-1 and TRBJ2-3; D uncertain. Trimming stripped 0 bases from V and 0 bases from J, with 8 bases between. Germline assignment: CDR1 SGHRS and CDR2 YFSETQ. This CDR3 region has 15 residues. CDR3 region: CASSLDGASTDTQYF. CDR3 sequence (DNA): TGCGCCAGCAGCTTGGATGGAGCTAGCACAGATACGCAGTATTTT.

This clonotype was seen many times. The chain links TRBV7-2 to TRBJ2-7; TRBD1 might be the D (6 bases). Per the germline V gene, CDR1 is SGHTA and CDR2 is FQGNSA. The CDR3 has 11 residues. V was clipped by 5 bases and J by 6 bases, with 8 bases between them. This CDR3 reads CASSQGPEQYV. The CDR3 coding sequence is TGTGCCAGCAGCCAGGGGCCCGAGCAGTACGTC.

In its sample, this clonotype was seen many times. The chain couples TRBV10-3 to TRBJ1-4, with a weak D call TRBD1 (5 bases). The V end lost 0 bases, the J end lost 10 bases, and 18 bases lay between the germline ends. The CDR3 has 16 residues. Germline V gene sequence: CDR1 ENHRY, CDR2 SYGVKD. CDR3 sequence (DNA): TGTGCCATCAGTGAGTCCCGGGAGACAGTCTTCGGAAAACTGTTTTTT. Encoded protein: CAISESRETVFGKLFF.

Many counts were recorded for this clonotype. In nucleotides, the CDR3 is TGCGCCAGCAGCCAAGATCGACTAGCGCAGTCCTACGAGCAGTACTTC. It codes for CASSQDRLAQSYEQYF. The rearrangement joins TRBV4-3 to TRBJ2-7; 8 bases fit TRBD2. CDR3 length: 16 amino acids. Per the germline V gene, CDR1 is LGHNA and CDR2 is YSLEER. Unmatched junction bases numbered 5, after V lost 0 bases and J lost 1 base.

This clonotype was seen repeatedly, ten times or more. This chain connects TRBV29-1 to TRBJ2-2, with 8 nucleotides matching TRBD1. The V gene end was trimmed by 2 bases and the J gene end by 1 base; junction bases not matched to a gene: 3. Germline V gene data show CDR1 as SQVTM and CDR2 as ANQGSEA. The CDR3 contains 15 residues. CDR3 bases: TGCAGCGTTGAAAAGGGACAGGAGAACACCGGGGAGCTGTTTTTT. It encodes CSVEKGQENTGELFF.

This clonotype was observed many times. The chain recombines TRBV6-1 with TRBJ2-1; D gene ambiguous. This CDR3 comprises 12 residues. Trimming stripped 4 bases from V and 4 bases from J, with 5 bases between. Germline V gene data show CDR1 as MNHNS and CDR2 as SASEGT. Written as DNA, the CDR3 is TGTGCCAGCAGTGCTAGTTACAATGAGCAGTTCTTC. Translated: CASSASYNEQFF.

This clonotype has at least ten counts. The V gene is TRBV7-2, the J gene TRBJ2-3; the D gene is possibly TRBD2 (6 bases). This CDR3 is built from 15 residues. V lost 2 bases and J 3 bases, leaving 12 bases between the germline ends. Germline loops: CDR1 SGHTA, CDR2 FQGNSA. This CDR3 reads CASSLWSGRTDTQYF. CDR3 in DNA: TGTGCCAGCAGCTTATGGTCAGGGAGGACAGATACGCAGTATTTT.

There are many counts of this clonotype. V usage is TRBV9 and J usage is TRBJ1-1; TRBD1 might be the D (6 bases). The V end lost 4 bases, the J end lost 7 bases, and 20 bases lay between the germline ends. The germline V gene has CDR1 SGDLS and CDR2 YYNGEE. There are 15 residues in the CDR3. CDR3 sequence: CASSPRAGVTGEAFF. The CDR3 DNA reads TGTGCCAGCAGCCCCCGAGCAGGGGTGACGGGTGAAGCTTTCTTT.

At least ten counts were recorded for this clonotype. The rearrangement links TRBV5-1 to TRBJ2-5, with D hard to call. Trimming shortened V by 1 base and J by 5 bases, and 3 bases separated the two germline ends. Per germline, CDR1 SGHRS and CDR2 YFSETQ. This CDR3 comprises 11 residues. The DNA for the CDR3 is TGCGCCAGCAGCTTGTTGGAGACCCAGTACTTC. Its translation: CASSLLETQYF.